A few counts support the clone carrying this TCR beta chain. What it binds is unknown. These data come from a study of response to subunit inactivated influenza vaccine. Points from the study as a whole: There was a suggestion from the authors that each seasonal influenza vaccination recruits few new T cells.

TCRdb itself ran the RT-PCR reads through MiXCR, one entry per CDR3 protein. The sample consists of 150,000 or so distinct CDR3 sequences, roughly a tenth of them appearing once. The CDR3 loop spans 20 amino acids. Germline CDR1 is SGHAT and CDR2 is FQNNGV. Trimming pared 1 base from V and 2 bases from J, leaving 25 bases between. This receptor was identified in a man aged 50-59 years who received an inactivated influenza vaccine. Specimen: non-naive T cells sorted from PBMCs, collected more than 35 days after vaccination. The chain has TRBV11-2 and TRBJ2-3, with no clear D. The CDR3 DNA reads as TGTGCCAGCAGCTTAGTGAGCTGGGGTTCGGTACTATGGGCCACAGATACGCAGTATTTT. Its translation is CASSLVSWGSVLWATDTQYF.